There are a few counts of the clone carrying this T cell receptor (beta chain). The antigen remains undetermined. The record originates from a study of T cell repertoires in cytomegalovirus infection. At the level of the study: The public TCR beta signatures pointed to both CMV infection and matching HLA type.

TCRdb fed the reads into MiXCR, producing one record per CDR3 protein. Of approximately 140,000 distinct CDR3 sequences detected, 20% to 30% appear once; the ten largest clones hold 34%. There are 12 residues in the CDR3. The V gene lost 1 base and the J gene lost 15 bases, with 13 bases spanning the gap. Germline lookup yields CDR1 SEHNR and CDR2 FQNEAQ (reference sequence). Study-level points and caveats: Based on cumulative public TCR beta family frequency, carriers of CMV plus the relevant HLA were identified. CMV-specific TCR beta clonotypes restricted by HLA-C were the ones dominating the ex vivo response.

J is TRBJ2-1 and V is TRBV7-9; D possibly corresponds to TRBD1 (6 bases). The source of this sequence is a human donor in good health (CMV status not recorded). Some clones in this sample may be carry-over from other donors' samples. Sequencing input: PBMCs, sequenced either directly or after in vitro stimulation (not recorded which). CDR3 coding DNA: TGTGCCAGCAGCTTAGAGGGCCGAGGGGGGTTCTTC. Translated, it gives CASSLEGRGGFF.